This T cell receptor (beta chain) was captured by sequencing in a study of control samples from healthy donors and cancer patients. The V segment lost 4 bases and the J segment 6 bases; nucleotides outside the gene matches: 9. CDR3 length: 15 amino acids. Germline CDR1 and CDR2: LGHDT and YNNKEL (reference sequence). Produced via immunoSEQ multiplex PCR; TCRdb's table is partial and in-frame only. The data hold under 130,000 clones, with roughly 90% observed a single time. Sequences were obtained from PBMCs. The receptor was isolated from a man in his sixties with lung cancer. The chain carries TRBV3-1 (or the pseudogene TRBV3-2) and TRBJ2-5, with TRBD2 matching over 9 bases. The CDR3 DNA is TGTGCCAGCAGCCCTTCCGGGACTAGCTGGCAGACCCAGTACTTC. Its protein is CASSPSGTSWQTQYF.